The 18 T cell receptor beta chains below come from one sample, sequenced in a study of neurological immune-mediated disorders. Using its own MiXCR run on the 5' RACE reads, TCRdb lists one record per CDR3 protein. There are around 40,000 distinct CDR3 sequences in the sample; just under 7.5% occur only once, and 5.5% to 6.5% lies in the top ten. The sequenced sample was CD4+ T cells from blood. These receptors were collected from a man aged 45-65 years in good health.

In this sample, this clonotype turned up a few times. The CDR3, as DNA: TGTGCCAGCAGCTTGGGGAGAGAGTCGGCCAAAAACATTCAGTACTTC. Translation: CASSLGRESAKNIQYF. The chain has TRBV5-4 and TRBJ2-4; D not certain. This CDR3 has 16 residues. V lost 0 bases and J lost 1, with 11 bases in between. Germline loops: CDR1 SGHNT, CDR2 YYREEE (reference sequence).

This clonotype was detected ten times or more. The CDR3 DNA sequence: TGTGCCATCAGTGAGCACGCAGATACGCAGTATTTT. Its translation is CAISEHADTQYF. The V and J genes are TRBV10-3 and TRBJ2-3, with unresolved D. This CDR3 spans 12 amino acids. Germline V gene data show CDR1 as ENHRY and CDR2 as SYGVKD. Trimming stripped 2 bases from V and 4 bases from J, with 4 bases between.

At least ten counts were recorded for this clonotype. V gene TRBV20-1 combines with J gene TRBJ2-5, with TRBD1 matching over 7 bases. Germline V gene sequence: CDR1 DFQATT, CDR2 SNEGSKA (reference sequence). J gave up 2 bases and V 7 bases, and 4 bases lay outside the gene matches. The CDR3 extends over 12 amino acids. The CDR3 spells CSVATGQETQYF. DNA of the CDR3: TGCAGTGTTGCGACAGGGCAAGAGACCCAGTACTTC.

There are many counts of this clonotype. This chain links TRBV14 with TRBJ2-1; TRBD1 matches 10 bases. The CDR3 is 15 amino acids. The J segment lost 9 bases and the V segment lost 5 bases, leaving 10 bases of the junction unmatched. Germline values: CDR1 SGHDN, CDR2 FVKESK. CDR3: CASSIPGTGVSEQFF. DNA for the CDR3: TGTGCCAGCAGCATACCCGGGACAGGGGTGAGTGAGCAGTTCTTC.

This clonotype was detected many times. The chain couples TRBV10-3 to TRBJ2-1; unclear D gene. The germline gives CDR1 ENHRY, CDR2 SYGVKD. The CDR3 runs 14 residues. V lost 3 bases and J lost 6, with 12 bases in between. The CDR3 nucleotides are TGTGCCATCAGTGATGGAGCCCCCCCCAATGAGCAGTTCTTC. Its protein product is CAISDGAPPNEQFF.

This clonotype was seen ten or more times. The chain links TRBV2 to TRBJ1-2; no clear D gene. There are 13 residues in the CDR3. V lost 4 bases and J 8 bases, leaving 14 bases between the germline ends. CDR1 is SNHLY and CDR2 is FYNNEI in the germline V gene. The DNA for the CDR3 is TGTGCCAGCAGTGCTGAGGCCTCGGGAGGCTACACCTTC. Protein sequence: CASSAEASGGYTF.

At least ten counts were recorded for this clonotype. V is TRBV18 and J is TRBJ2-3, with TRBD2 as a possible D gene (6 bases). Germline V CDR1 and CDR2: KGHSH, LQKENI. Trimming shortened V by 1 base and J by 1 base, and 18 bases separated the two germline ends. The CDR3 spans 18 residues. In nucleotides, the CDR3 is TGTGCCAGCTCACCACGTAATCTTATGACTAGGGGCACAGATACGCAGTATTTT. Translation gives CASSPRNLMTRGTDTQYF.

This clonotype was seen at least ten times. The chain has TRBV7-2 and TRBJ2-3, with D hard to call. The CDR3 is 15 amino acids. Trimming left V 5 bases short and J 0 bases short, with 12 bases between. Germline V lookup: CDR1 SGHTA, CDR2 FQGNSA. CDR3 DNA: TGTGCCAGCAGCCCTGGGCTCGGTAGCACAGATACGCAGTATTTT. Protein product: CASSPGLGSTDTQYF.

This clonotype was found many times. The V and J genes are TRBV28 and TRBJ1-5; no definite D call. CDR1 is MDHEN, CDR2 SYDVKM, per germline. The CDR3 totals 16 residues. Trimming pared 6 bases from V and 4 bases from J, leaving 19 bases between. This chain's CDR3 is CASRPGRRRDNQPQHF. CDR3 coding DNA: TGTGCCAGCAGGCCCGGACGCCGTCGGGATAATCAGCCCCAGCATTTT.

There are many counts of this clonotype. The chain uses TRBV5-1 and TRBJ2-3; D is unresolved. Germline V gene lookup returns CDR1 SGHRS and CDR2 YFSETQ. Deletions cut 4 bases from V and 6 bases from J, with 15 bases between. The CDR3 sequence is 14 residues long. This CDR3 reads CASSPDRMADTQYF. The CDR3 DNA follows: TGCGCCAGCAGCCCGGACCGGATGGCGGATACGCAGTATTTT.

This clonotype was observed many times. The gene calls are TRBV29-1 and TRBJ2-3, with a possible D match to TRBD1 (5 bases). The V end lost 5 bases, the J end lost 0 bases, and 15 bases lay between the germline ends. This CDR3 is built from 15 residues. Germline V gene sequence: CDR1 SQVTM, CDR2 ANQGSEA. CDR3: CSVFSTRVSTDTQYF. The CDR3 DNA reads TGCAGCGTTTTTTCTACCAGGGTTAGCACAGATACGCAGTATTTT.

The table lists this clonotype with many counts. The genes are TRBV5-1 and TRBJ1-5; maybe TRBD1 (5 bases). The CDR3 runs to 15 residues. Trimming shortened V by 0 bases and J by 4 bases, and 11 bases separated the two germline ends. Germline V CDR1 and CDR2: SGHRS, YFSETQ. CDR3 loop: CASSLAGGGNQPQHF. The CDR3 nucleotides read TGCGCCAGCAGCTTGGCCGGGGGAGGTAATCAGCCCCAGCATTTT. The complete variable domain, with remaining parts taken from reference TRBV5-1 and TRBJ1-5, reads KAGVTQTPRYLIKTRGQQVTLSCSPISGHRSVSWYQQTPGQGLQFLFEYFSETQRNKGNFPGRFSGRQFSNSRSEMNVSTLELGDSALYLCASSLAGGGNQPQHFGDGTRLSIL.

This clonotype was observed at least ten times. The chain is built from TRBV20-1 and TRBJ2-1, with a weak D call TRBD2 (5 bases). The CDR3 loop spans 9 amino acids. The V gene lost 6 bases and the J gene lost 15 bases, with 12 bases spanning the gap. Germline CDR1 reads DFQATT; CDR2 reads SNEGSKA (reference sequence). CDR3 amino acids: CSAPEVRFF. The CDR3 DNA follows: TGCAGTGCCCCGGAGGTACGGTTCTTC.

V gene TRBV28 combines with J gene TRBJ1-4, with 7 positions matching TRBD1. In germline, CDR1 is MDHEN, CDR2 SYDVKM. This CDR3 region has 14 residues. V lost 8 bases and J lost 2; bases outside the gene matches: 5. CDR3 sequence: CASSETGTNEKLFF. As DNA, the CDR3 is TGTGCCAGCTCTGAGACAGGGACTAATGAAAAACTGTTTTTT.

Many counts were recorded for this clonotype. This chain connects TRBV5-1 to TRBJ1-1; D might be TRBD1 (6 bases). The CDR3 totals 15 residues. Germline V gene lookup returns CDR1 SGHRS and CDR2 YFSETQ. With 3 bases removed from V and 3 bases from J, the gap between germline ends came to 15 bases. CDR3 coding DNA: TGCGCCAGCAGCTGGGGTAACAGGGTGGACACTGAAGCTTTCTTT. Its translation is CASSWGNRVDTEAFF.

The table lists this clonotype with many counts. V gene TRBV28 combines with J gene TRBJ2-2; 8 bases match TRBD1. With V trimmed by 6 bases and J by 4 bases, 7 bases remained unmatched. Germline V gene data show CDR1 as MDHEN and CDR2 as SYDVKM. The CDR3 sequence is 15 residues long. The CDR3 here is CASSAGGVRTGELFF. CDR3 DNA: TGTGCCAGCAGCGCAGGGGGCGTACGCACCGGGGAGCTGTTTTTT. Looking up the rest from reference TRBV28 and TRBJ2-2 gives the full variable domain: DVKVTQSSRYLVKRTGEKVFLECVQDMDHENMFWYRQDPGLGLRLIYFSYDVKMKEKGDIPEGYSVSREKKERFSLILESASTNQTSMYLCASSAGGVRTGELFFGEGSRLTVL.

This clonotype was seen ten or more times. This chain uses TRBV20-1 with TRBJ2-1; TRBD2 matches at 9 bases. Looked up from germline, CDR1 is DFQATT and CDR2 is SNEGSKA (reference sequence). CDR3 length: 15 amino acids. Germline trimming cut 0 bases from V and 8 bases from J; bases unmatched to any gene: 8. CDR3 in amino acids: CSARDPAGGSDEQFF. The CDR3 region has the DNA TGCAGTGCTAGAGACCCAGCGGGAGGCTCAGATGAGCAGTTCTTC.

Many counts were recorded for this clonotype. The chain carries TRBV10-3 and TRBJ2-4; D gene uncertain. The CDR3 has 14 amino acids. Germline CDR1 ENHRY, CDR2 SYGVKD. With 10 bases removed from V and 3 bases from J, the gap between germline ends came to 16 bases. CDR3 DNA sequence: TGTGCCACCAAAGATCCTAGGGACAAAAACATTCAGTACTTC. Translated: CATKDPRDKNIQYF.